A single sample is the source of the 30 T cell receptor beta chains below, sequenced in a study of T cell changes during pregnancy in multiple sclerosis. The method was immunoSEQ multiplex PCR; TCRdb's version includes in-frame clones alone and lacks a portion of them. Here the sample spans around 60,000 clones, around nine tenths being singletons. The specimen was peripheral blood, collected in the third trimester of pregnancy. The receptors were sampled from a female donor in good health, enrolled as a control in a pregnancy study.

This chain uses TRBV7-9 with TRBJ1-4, with D hard to call. From germline, CDR1 is SEHNR and CDR2 FQNEAQ (reference sequence). Between the trimmed V and J ends, which lost 2 bases and 0 bases, there was a span of 7 bases. This CDR3 spans 15 amino acids. The CDR3 region has the DNA TGTGCCAGCAGCTTAATGGAGGCAACTAATGAAAAACTGTTTTTT. Amino acid sequence: CASSLMEATNEKLFF. The full variable domain, completed using reference TRBV7-9 and TRBJ1-4, is DTGVSQNPRHKITKRGQNVTFRCDPISEHNRLYWYRQTLGQGPEFLTYFQNEAQLEKSRLLSDRFSAERPKGSFSTLEIQRTEQGDSAMYLCASSLMEATNEKLFFGSGTQLSVL.

V gene TRBV5-4 combines with J gene TRBJ2-2, with D possibly matching TRBD2 (6 bases). Germline-derived CDR1 and CDR2 are SGHNT and YYREEE (reference sequence). V was clipped by 4 bases and J by 4 bases, with 17 bases between them. The CDR3 sequence is 16 residues long. CDR3 residues: CASSSGRLGSTGELFF. The CDR3 DNA reads TGTGCCAGCAGCAGCGGACGACTAGGGAGCACCGGGGAGCTGTTTTTT.

This chain uses TRBV7-2 with TRBJ2-1; 8 bases agree with TRBD2. There are 15 residues in the CDR3. The trim removed 5 bases at V and 0 bases at J, leaving 3 bases unmatched. The V gene's germline CDR1 is SGHTA and CDR2 FQGNSA. Here the CDR3 reads CASSRGGFSYNEQFF. In nucleotides, the CDR3 is TGTGCCAGCAGCCGGGGGGGATTCTCCTACAATGAGCAGTTCTTC.

This sequence joins TRBV19 and TRBJ1-5, with TRBD1 matching over 9 bases. V trimming: 5 bases; J trimming: 0 bases; junction bases outside the gene matches: 2. The CDR3 is made up of 15 amino acids. Germline CDR1 LNHDA, CDR2 SQIVND (reference sequence). The CDR3 bases are TGTGCCAGTAGTGACAGGGGGGATAGCAATCAGCCCCAGCATTTT. Encoded protein: CASSDRGDSNQPQHF. The variable domain in full, completed from reference TRBV19 and TRBJ1-5, reads DGGITQSPKYLFRKEGQNVTLSCEQNLNHDAMYWYRQDPGQGLRLIYYSQIVNDFQKGDIAEGYSVSREKKESFPLTVTSAQKNPTAFYLCASSDRGDSNQPQHFGDGTRLSIL.

The table lists this clone with a count of one. The CDR3 region has the DNA TGTGCCAGCAGCTACAGACTAGCGGGGGTCTACAATGAGCAGTTCTTC. Protein: CASSYRLAGVYNEQFF. V usage is TRBV11-2 and J usage is TRBJ2-1; 12 bases align to TRBD2. Trimming at V came to 4 bases and at J to 3 bases, leaving 4 bases not matched to a gene. This CDR3 has 16 amino acids. Germline values: CDR1 SGHAT, CDR2 FQNNGV.

The chain uses TRBV4-2 and TRBJ1-2; TRBD1 agrees at 9 bases. Unmatched junction bases numbered 2, after V lost 1 base and J lost 2 bases. Germline loops: CDR1 LGHNA, CDR2 YNFKEQ. This CDR3 comprises 15 residues. Here the CDR3 reads CASSQAGTGNYGYTF. The CDR3 region has the DNA TGTGCCAGCAGCCAAGCAGGGACAGGGAACTATGGCTACACCTTC.

The CDR3 region has the DNA TGTGCCAGCAGCGGAGGGACAGCACATCAGCCCCAGCATTTT. Its protein product is CASSGGTAHQPQHF. The rearrangement joins TRBV7-8 to TRBJ1-5, with 7 bases identical to TRBD1. This CDR3 region has 14 residues. J gave up 5 bases and V 5 bases, and 6 bases lay outside the gene matches. The germline V gene encodes CDR1 SGHVS and CDR2 FQNEAQ.

The rearrangement joins TRBV7-2 to TRBJ2-1, with D perhaps matching TRBD1 (6 bases). CDR3 length: 15 residues. Trimming removed 5 bases from V and 4 bases from J, with 15 bases in between. CDR1 and CDR2 from the germline V gene are SGHTA and FQGNSA. The CDR3 is CASSQGREGYNEQFF. CDR3 DNA sequence: TGTGCCAGCAGCCAGGGGAGAGAGGGGTACAATGAGCAGTTCTTC.

The count of this clone is one. The rearrangement uses TRBV5-1 and TRBJ1-2; D remains unclear. The CDR3 totals 17 residues. Trimming removed 6 bases at V and 0 bases at J, with 21 bases between. Per germline, CDR1 SGHRS and CDR2 YFSETQ. CDR3 in amino acids: CASKSYSGFSANYGYTF. The CDR3 nucleotides read TGCGCCAGCAAAAGTTACTCGGGGTTCTCCGCTAACTATGGCTACACCTTC. The full variable domain, with the rest looked up from reference TRBV5-1 and TRBJ1-2, is KAGVTQTPRYLIKTRGQQVTLSCSPISGHRSVSWYQQTPGQGLQFLFEYFSETQRNKGNFPGRFSGRQFSNSRSEMNVSTLELGDSALYLCASKSYSGFSANYGYTFGSGTRLTVV.

This clone was observed once. The chain carries TRBV30 and TRBJ1-2; tentative D call: TRBD1 (5 bases). CDR3 length: 11 amino acids. Germline V gives CDR1 GTSNPN, CDR2 SVGIG (reference sequence). Here the CDR3 DNA reads TGTGCTTCCGGGGGGAGGGATGGCTACACCTTC. Translating it yields CASGGRDGYTF.

CDR3 DNA: TGTGCCAGCAGTAAACGGAGTTCGGAGACCCAGTACTTC. It is translated as CASSKRSSETQYF. The chain employs TRBV27 and TRBJ2-5; D remains ambiguous. The germline V gene has CDR1 MNHEY and CDR2 SMNVEV (reference sequence). This CDR3 contains 13 residues. Trimming took off 5 bases at V and 5 bases at J, with 12 bases between the two ends.

V is TRBV7-2 and J is TRBJ2-1; perhaps TRBD1 as D (6 bases). There are 13 residues in the CDR3. Trimming took 3 bases from V and 5 from J, leaving 8 bases between them. CDR1 and CDR2 from the germline V gene are SGHTA and FQGNSA. The CDR3 sequence is CASSFDRNNEQFF. The DNA of the CDR3 is TGTGCCAGCAGCTTCGACAGGAACAATGAGCAGTTCTTC.

This clone appeared once. The chain couples TRBV2 to TRBJ2-5; D is possibly TRBD1 (5 bases). The J call could be wrong; TRBJ2-7 is a better fit for the DNA end. The CDR3 consists of 12 residues. Germline V gene sequence: CDR1 SNHLY, CDR2 FYNNEI. In DNA, the CDR3 is TGTGCCAGCAGGCAGGGTTCCTACGAGCAGTACTTC. This codes for CASRQGSYEQYF.

This clone occurred a few times. This sequence joins TRBV11-2 and TRBJ2-7, with 8 positions matching TRBD1. The germline V gene has CDR1 SGHAT and CDR2 FQNNGV. The V and J ends lost 2 bases and 6 bases, in that order; junction bases with no gene match: 6. This CDR3 region has 14 residues. The CDR3 region has the DNA TGTGCCAGCAGCTTAACCTTCGACAGGGGCGAGCAGTACTTC. This encodes CASSLTFDRGEQYF.

The genes are TRBV19 and TRBJ1-1; maybe TRBD1 (5 bases). Trimming took 3 bases from V and 5 from J, leaving 13 bases between them. CDR1 is LNHDA and CDR2 is SQIVND in the germline V gene (reference sequence). The CDR3 has 14 residues. The CDR3: CASSIGGVKTEAFF. The CDR3 DNA is TGTGCCAGTAGTATCGGAGGGGTCAAGACTGAAGCTTTCTTT.

The chain is built from TRBV7-8 and TRBJ2-7; the match to TRBD1 covers 8 bases. Germline V gene sequence: CDR1 SGHVS, CDR2 FQNEAQ. The length of the CDR3 is 15 residues. The V and J ends lost 5 bases and 1 base, in that order; junction bases with no gene match: 7. CDR3 region: CASSRTGGGSYEQYF. CDR3 coding DNA: TGTGCCAGCAGCCGTACAGGGGGAGGATCCTACGAGCAGTACTTC. The full variable domain, its missing parts supplied by reference TRBV7-8 and TRBJ2-7, is GAGVSQSPRYKVAKRGQDVALRCDPISGHVSLFWYQQALGQGPEFLTYFQNEAQLDKSGLPSDRFFAERPEGSVSTLKIQRTQQEDSAVYLCASSRTGGGSYEQYFGPGTRLTVT.

This chain joins TRBV5-1 and TRBJ2-7, with 9 bases fitting TRBD2. Germline V gives CDR1 SGHRS, CDR2 YFSETQ. J gave up 4 bases and V 3 bases, and 14 bases lay outside the gene matches. The CDR3 sequence is 17 residues long. The CDR3 loop is CASSWRSSGAYSYEQYF. As DNA, the CDR3 is TGCGCCAGCAGCTGGAGATCTAGCGGGGCCTACTCTTACGAGCAGTACTTC.

J is TRBJ2-3 and V is TRBV5-1; 12 bases align to TRBD2. The V gene end was trimmed by 1 base and the J gene end by 4 bases; junction bases not matched to a gene: 7. This CDR3 spans 17 amino acids. The V gene's germline CDR1 is SGHRS and CDR2 YFSETQ. The CDR3 protein is CASSLSSGGAGADTQYF. CDR3 DNA: TGCGCCAGCAGCTTGTCTAGCGGGGGGGCCGGGGCAGATACGCAGTATTTT.

The genes are TRBV2 and TRBJ1-2, with 8 bases fitting TRBD1. The J segment lost 2 bases and the V segment lost 1 base, leaving 0 bases of the junction unmatched. The CDR3 covers 14 residues. Germline CDR1 is SNHLY and CDR2 is FYNNEI. Here the CDR3 DNA reads TGTGCCAGCAGTGAAGGACAGGGGAACTATGGCTACACCTTC. Protein: CASSEGQGNYGYTF.

This rearrangement joins TRBV5-4 to TRBJ2-1; possibly TRBD2 for D (6 bases). The CDR3 length is 16 residues. V was pared by 0 bases and J by 0 bases, with 10 bases between. Germline CDR1 reads SGHNT; CDR2 reads YYREEE (reference sequence). CDR3 region: CASSLDGGISYNEQFF. In DNA, the CDR3 is TGTGCCAGCAGCTTGGATGGCGGGATCTCCTACAATGAGCAGTTCTTC.

This chain's CDR3 is CASSPGLAGFGTDTQYF. The CDR3 bases are TGCGCCAGCAGCCCGGGACTAGCGGGGTTCGGCACAGATACGCAGTATTTT. This chain joins TRBV5-1 and TRBJ2-3, with TRBD2 matching 13 bases. Trimming at V came to 4 bases and at J to 1 base, leaving 6 bases not matched to a gene. This CDR3 spans 17 amino acids. Germline lookup yields CDR1 SGHRS and CDR2 YFSETQ.

The J gene is TRBJ2-7, the V gene TRBV5-4, with D perhaps matching TRBD2 (6 bases). The CDR3 has 13 amino acids. Germline V CDR1 and CDR2: SGHNT, YYREEE (reference sequence). V was trimmed by 9 bases and J by 0 bases, leaving 13 bases between them. The CDR3 spells CATGGENSYEQYF. CDR3 nucleotides: TGTGCCACCGGGGGTGAGAACTCCTACGAGCAGTACTTC. Combining the CDR3 with reference TRBV5-4 and TRBJ2-7 gives the whole variable domain ETGVTQSPTHLIKTRGQQVTLRCSSQSGHNTVSWYQQALGQGPQFIFQYYREEENGRGNFPPRFSGLQFPNYSSELNVNALELDDSALYLCATGGENSYEQYFGPGTRLTVT.

This clone was counted once. The V and J genes are TRBV2 and TRBJ2-7; 11 bases agree with TRBD1. Germline V gene lookup returns CDR1 SNHLY and CDR2 FYNNEI. The CDR3 contains 15 residues. V dropped 5 bases and J dropped 4; count of bases not matched to a gene: 7. The CDR3 DNA follows: TGTGCCAGCAGTTATTCCGGGACAGGGGGTTACGAGCAGTACTTC. This translates into CASSYSGTGGYEQYF.

This clone was detected a few times. This chain links TRBV6-4 with TRBJ2-3; TRBD2 agrees at 10 bases. J was trimmed by 0 bases and V by 4 bases; bases with no gene match: 1. This CDR3 spans 15 amino acids. Germline-derived CDR1 and CDR2 are MRHNA and SNTAGT. The CDR3 here is CASSATSGSTDTQYF. The CDR3 DNA follows: TGTGCCAGCAGTGCGACTAGCGGGAGCACAGATACGCAGTATTTT.

The chain joins TRBV4-3 to TRBJ2-6; 7 bases are shared with TRBD1. The CDR3 has 15 amino acids. Germline CDR1 and CDR2: LGHNA and YSLEER. The J segment lost 2 bases and the V segment lost 4 bases, leaving 2 bases of the junction unmatched. The DNA of the CDR3 is TGCGCCAGCAGCCTTGACAGGGCTGGGGCCAACGTCCTGACTTTC. This translates into CASSLDRAGANVLTF.

V gene TRBV6-6 combines with J gene TRBJ1-1, with TRBD1 matching over 11 bases. The length of the CDR3 is 15 residues. Trimming cost V 5 bases and J 4 bases; bases outside gene matches: 6. Germline V gene data show CDR1 as MNHNY and CDR2 as SVGAGI (reference sequence). CDR3 bases: TGTGCCAGCAGTGTTCGGACAGGGGGCACCACTGAAGCTTTCTTT. Its translation: CASSVRTGGTTEAFF.

The gene calls are TRBV2 and TRBJ2-7; a possible D gene is TRBD2 (5 bases). CDR1 is SNHLY and CDR2 is FYNNEI in the germline V gene. The length of the CDR3 is 14 residues. V dropped 8 bases and J dropped 2 bases, with 16 bases sitting between them. CDR3 bases: TGTGCCAGCCACATGAGTGAGGGTGCCTACGAGCAGTACTTC. This translates into CASHMSEGAYEQYF. Filled out from reference TRBV2 and TRBJ2-7, the complete variable domain reads EPEVTQTPSHQVTQMGQEVILRCVPISNHLYFYWYRQILGQKVEFLVSFYNNEISEKSEIFDDQFSVERPDGSNFTLKIRSTKLEDSAMYFCASHMSEGAYEQYFGPGTRLTVT.

The genes are TRBV29-1 and TRBJ1-4, with D perhaps matching TRBD1 (5 bases). Per the germline V gene, CDR1 is SQVTM and CDR2 is ANQGSEA. V lost 7 bases, J lost 7 bases, and 16 bases lay in between. The length of the CDR3 is 13 residues. The CDR3 bases are TGCAGCGCCGGAGGGGATAGTGGTGAAAAACTGTTTTTT. This codes for CSAGGDSGEKLFF.

The rearrangement joins TRBV5-1 to TRBJ2-2; TRBD2 matches at 11 bases. Germline CDR1 is SGHRS and CDR2 is YFSETQ. The CDR3 has 15 amino acids. The V gene end was trimmed by 4 bases and the J gene end by 1 base; junction bases not matched to a gene: 0. CDR3 in DNA: TGCGCCAGCAGCGGGACTAGCGGGAACACCGGGGAGCTGTTTTTT. Translation: CASSGTSGNTGELFF.

The sample holds a few counts of this clone. This rearrangement joins TRBV30 to TRBJ1-1, with 8 bases lining up with TRBD1. J lost 4 bases, V lost 0 bases, and 7 bases had no gene match. This CDR3 has 15 residues. The germline V gene encodes CDR1 GTSNPN and CDR2 SVGIG (reference sequence). CDR3 sequence (DNA): TGTGCCTGGAGTGTAAGTCTAACAGGGGGCACTGAAGCTTTCTTT. This encodes CAWSVSLTGGTEAFF.